The next 19 T cell receptor beta chains were all read from a single sample in a study of blood T cell repertoires in COVID-19. Method: immunoSEQ multiplex PCR; TCRdb's copy keeps in-frame clones and lacks some. The table shows more than 35,000 clones, with over 75% occurring only once. Material for sequencing was peripheral blood. All receptors come from a man younger than 45 with active or convalescent COVID-19.

V usage is TRBV12-5 and J usage is TRBJ1-4; 7 bases fit TRBD1. This CDR3 has 12 residues. Trimming at V came to 1 base and at J to 13 bases, leaving 3 bases not matched to a gene. CDR1 is LGHNT and CDR2 is FRNRAP in the germline V gene. CDR3 sequence reads: CASGLGQGGLFF. CDR3 bases: TGTGCTAGTGGTTTGGGGCAGGGGGGACTGTTTTTT.

This CDR3 is CASSLRVGTGFLYEQYV. CDR3 nucleotide sequence: TGTGCCAGCAGTCTTAGGGTCGGGACAGGGTTCCTCTACGAGCAGTACGTC. The gene calls are TRBV27 and TRBJ2-7; 9 positions match TRBD1. The V gene's germline CDR1 is MNHEY and CDR2 SMNVEV (reference sequence). The CDR3 runs 17 residues. With 5 bases clipped from V and 3 bases from J, the junction kept 14 bases outside the gene matches.

This clone has only one observation. Written as DNA, the CDR3 is TGTGCCAGCAGCCTACAGCCACCTGGGGCCAACGTCCTGACTTTC. Translating gives CASSLQPPGANVLTF. V is TRBV6-2 or TRBV6-3 and J is TRBJ2-6; D unclear. CDR1 is MNHEY and CDR2 is SVGEGT in the germline V gene. V lost 6 bases to trimming and J lost 2 bases, with 11 bases between them. CDR3 length: 15 amino acids.

In nucleotides, the CDR3 is TGTGCCAGCAGTGAAGAACTAGCGTTAGCCAAAAACATTCAGTACTTC. It yields the protein CASSEELALAKNIQYF. V and J are TRBV2 and TRBJ2-4, with TRBD2 matching over 7 bases. CDR3 length: 16 residues. The J segment lost 0 bases and the V segment lost 1 base, leaving 3 bases of the junction unmatched. Germline values: CDR1 SNHLY, CDR2 FYNNEI.

CDR3 in amino acids: CASSYPVRDNEQFF. CDR3 DNA sequence: TGTGCCAGCAGCTATCCTGTCAGGGACAATGAGCAGTTCTTC. V usage is TRBV7-9 and J usage is TRBJ2-1, with TRBD1 as a possible D gene (5 bases). The germline CDR1 and CDR2 sequences are SEHNR and FQNEAQ (reference sequence). The CDR3 length is 14 residues. V lost 4 bases and J lost 5, with 12 bases in between.

The rearrangement uses TRBV11-2 and TRBJ2-1, with TRBD2 matching 14 bases. The CDR3 is 17 amino acids. V trimming: 4 bases; J trimming: 5 bases; junction bases outside the gene matches: 7. CDR1 is SGHAT, CDR2 FQNNGV, per germline. CDR3 bases: TGTGCCAGCAGCTCGACTAGCGGGAGGGGAAGGGACAATGAGCAGTTCTTC. Protein: CASSSTSGRGRDNEQFF.

The V gene is TRBV5-1, the J gene TRBJ2-1; a weak D match, TRBD1 (6 bases). Trimming pared 4 bases from V and 7 bases from J, leaving 15 bases between. The CDR3 length is 14 residues. Germline V lookup: CDR1 SGHRS, CDR2 YFSETQ. The CDR3, as DNA: TGCGCCAGCAGCCCCCGCGTCCAGGGGAATGAGCAGTTCTTC. Amino acids: CASSPRVQGNEQFF.

This clone was detected once. The V and J genes are TRBV5-1 and TRBJ2-5; 7 bases align to TRBD1. V trimming: 4 bases; J trimming: 2 bases; junction bases outside the gene matches: 8. Germline CDR1 reads SGHRS; CDR2 reads YFSETQ. The CDR3 is made up of 15 amino acids. The CDR3 bases are TGCGCCAGCAGCGTTTTGGGACAGCCTCAAGAGACCCAGTACTTC. Translated, it gives CASSVLGQPQETQYF.

The chain couples TRBV7-9 to TRBJ1-6, with 8 bases that match TRBD1. This CDR3 is 15 amino acids long. Germline-derived CDR1 and CDR2 are SEHNR and FQNEAQ (reference sequence). V gave up 3 bases and J gave up 9 bases; unmatched junction bases: 7. CDR3 protein: CASSFDTTGVSPLHF. The CDR3 DNA reads TGTGCCAGCAGCTTCGACACGACAGGGGTTTCACCCCTCCACTTT.

DNA for the CDR3: TGTGCCAGCAGCTTGGGACAGGGCCCCCTCTACGAGCAGTACGTC. It is translated as CASSLGQGPLYEQYV. The chain recombines TRBV5-5 with TRBJ2-7, with TRBD1 matching 7 bases. The CDR3 spans 15 residues. J lost 3 bases, V lost 0 bases, and 6 bases had no gene match. Germline V gives CDR1 SGHKS, CDR2 YYEKEE (reference sequence).

V gene TRBV5-1 combines with J gene TRBJ2-2; TRBD1 matches at 7 bases. Germline V gives CDR1 SGHRS, CDR2 YFSETQ. There are 14 residues in the CDR3. After removal of 6 bases from V and 7 bases from J, the junction contained 9 bases not matched to a gene. The CDR3 DNA sequence: TGCGCCAGCACCCGGGACAGTCAACACGGGGAGCTGTTTTTT. Translated, it gives CASTRDSQHGELFF.

V usage is TRBV9 and J usage is TRBJ2-1; 7 bases fit TRBD1. CDR3 length: 15 residues. Germline trimming cut 4 bases from V and 4 bases from J; bases unmatched to any gene: 8. Germline loops: CDR1 SGDLS, CDR2 YYNGEE. CDR3 protein: CASSPRGQQYNEQFF. The CDR3 region has the DNA TGTGCCAGCAGCCCGAGGGGACAGCAATACAATGAGCAGTTCTTC.

The chain carries TRBV20-1 and TRBJ2-5; 15 positions agree with TRBD2. This CDR3 region has 15 residues. Germline loops: CDR1 DFQATT, CDR2 SNEGSKA (reference sequence). Trimming removed 3 bases from V and 2 bases from J; junction bases left unmatched: 1. CDR3 in amino acids: CSASGTSGGQETQYF. The CDR3 nucleotides read TGCAGTGCTAGTGGGACTAGCGGGGGGCAAGAGACCCAGTACTTC.

The genes are TRBV3-1 (or the pseudogene TRBV3-2) and TRBJ2-5, with a possible D match to TRBD1 (6 bases). The V gene's germline CDR1 is LGHDT and CDR2 YNNKEL (reference sequence). The length of the CDR3 is 16 residues. V was shortened by 0 bases and J by 0 bases, with 11 bases between the two germline ends. Here the CDR3 DNA reads TGTGCCAGCAGCCAAGATCTCTCAGGGGACCAAGAGACCCAGTACTTC. This gives the protein CASSQDLSGDQETQYF.

The V gene is TRBV4-3, the J gene TRBJ2-5; TRBD1 matches 11 bases. Germline trimming cut 0 bases from V and 5 bases from J; bases unmatched to any gene: 11. Per the germline V gene, CDR1 is LGHNA and CDR2 is YSLEER. The CDR3 is made up of 18 amino acids. CDR3 region: CASSQDFPRTGGRETQYF. The CDR3 DNA follows: TGCGCCAGCAGCCAAGATTTTCCCCGGACAGGGGGCAGGGAGACCCAGTACTTC.

V and J are TRBV24-1 and TRBJ1-2; 8 bases match TRBD1. V was pared by 9 bases and J by 4 bases, with 3 bases of the junction left unmatched. The CDR3 has 12 residues. Germline V gene lookup returns CDR1 KGHDR and CDR2 SFDVKD. The CDR3 region has the DNA TGTGCCACCGGGGACAGGACCTATGGCTACACCTTC. This codes for CATGDRTYGYTF.

This CDR3 is CASSIVGGVNTEAFF. In DNA, the CDR3 is TGTGCCAGTAGTATAGTAGGGGGAGTGAACACTGAAGCTTTCTTT. The V call is TRBV19, the J call TRBJ1-1, with TRBD1 as a possible D gene (6 bases). Germline V gene sequence: CDR1 LNHDA, CDR2 SQIVND (reference sequence). V was clipped by 1 base and J by 0 bases, with 9 bases between them. The length of the CDR3 is 15 residues.

The chain recombines TRBV10-3 with TRBJ2-1; 11 bases align to TRBD1. CDR1 and CDR2 from the germline V gene are ENHRY and SYGVKD. This CDR3 region has 18 residues. The V segment lost 2 bases and the J segment 0 bases; nucleotides outside the gene matches: 6. CDR3 protein: CAISEGQGAMSSYNEQFF. The CDR3 bases are TGTGCCATCAGTGAGGGACAGGGGGCGATGAGCTCCTACAATGAGCAGTTCTTC.

A word on this clone: The same CDR3 arises from other DNA sequences in this sample as well. The chain recombines TRBV6-5 with TRBJ1-5, with D perhaps matching TRBD1 (6 bases). The germline V and J ends were trimmed by 0 bases and 6 bases, with 9 bases remaining between them. Germline V gives CDR1 MNHEY, CDR2 SVGAGI. The CDR3 is 14 residues long. The CDR3 protein is CASSYSGGGQPQHF. CDR3 DNA sequence: TGTGCCAGCAGTTACTCTGGGGGCGGTCAGCCCCAGCATTTT.